This TCR beta chain was obtained from a study of T cell responses to AZD1222 COVID-19 vaccine. About this clone: Its antigen is not identified.

CDR1 and CDR2 from the germline V gene are LNHDA and SQIVND (reference sequence). The CDR3 spans 15 residues. Losses at the gene ends were 5 bases for V and 2 bases for J; bases not matched to a gene: 3. General observations from the study: All repertoire sampling was performed exclusively after the peak T cell response.

Repertoires were generated with immunoSEQ multiplex PCR, while TCRdb's copy carries only in-frame clones and drops some. The sample includes around 120,000 clones, around 88% of them seen just once. The chain joins TRBV19 to TRBJ2-7; 13 bases agree with TRBD2. This clonotype originated in an adult in good health. Material: peripheral blood, obtained on day 0 of MenACWY control vaccination. The chain's CDR3 is CASSAGTSGTYEQYF. DNA of the CDR3: TGTGCCAGTAGTGCCGGGACTAGCGGGACCTACGAGCAGTACTTC.